This T cell receptor (beta chain) was captured in a study of T-cell reconstitution after alpha-beta-depleted transplantation in children. Notes on the study in general: Surviving recipient T cells and intrathymic progenitors accounted for some patients' high TCRbeta diversity at day 60. One year post-transplant, T-cell counts and diversity were largely derived from T cells produced anew. There were reportedly several hundred expanded graft clones from which alpha-beta T cells came about two months after transplant.

To note about this clonotype: Antigen unknown.

V lost 4 bases to trimming and J lost 4 bases, with 11 bases between them. This CDR3 has 13 amino acids. In germline, CDR1 is DFQATT, CDR2 SNEGSKA (reference sequence). Unique molecular identifiers tagged the TCRbeta library. Via MiXCR, TCRdb re-called the PCR reads, giving one row per CDR3 protein. Among about 900,000 distinct CDR3 sequences listed, around 30% were seen once. Sequencing used PBMCs, mostly from graft donor cells, obtained 360 days after TCRalphabeta/CD19-depleted stem cell transplant. The V call is TRBV20-1, the J call TRBJ1-3, with a weak D call TRBD1 (5 bases). The clonotype originates from a boy younger than two who had a stem cell transplant for SCID, so the T cells may come from the graft donor. The CDR3 DNA is TGCAGTGCTAAGACAGCCGGGGGAAACACCATATATTTT. Encoded protein: CSAKTAGGNTIYF.